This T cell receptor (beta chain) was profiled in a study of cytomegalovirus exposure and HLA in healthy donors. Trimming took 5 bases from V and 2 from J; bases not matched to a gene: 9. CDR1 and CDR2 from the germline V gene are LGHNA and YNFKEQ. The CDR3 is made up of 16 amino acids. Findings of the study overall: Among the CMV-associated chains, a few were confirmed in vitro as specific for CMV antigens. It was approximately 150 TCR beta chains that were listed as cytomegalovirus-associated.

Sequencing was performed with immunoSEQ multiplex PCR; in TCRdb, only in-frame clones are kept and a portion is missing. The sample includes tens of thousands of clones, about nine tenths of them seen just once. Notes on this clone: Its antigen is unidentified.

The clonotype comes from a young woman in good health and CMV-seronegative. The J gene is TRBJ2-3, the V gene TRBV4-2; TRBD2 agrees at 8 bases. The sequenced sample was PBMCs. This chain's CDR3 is CASSGRREAITDTQYF. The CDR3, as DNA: TGTGCCAGCAGCGGACGGCGGGAGGCCATCACAGATACGCAGTATTTT.